The TCR beta chain described here comes from a study of cytomegalovirus exposure and HLA in healthy donors. A multiplex PCR was run with 60 Vbeta primers and 13 Jbeta primers. TCRdb's copy holds only in-frame clones and misses some; the assay was immunoSEQ multiplex PCR. The sample contains 84,000 or so clones, more than 60% of which appear only once. CDR1 LNHDA and CDR2 SQIVND come from the germline V gene (reference sequence). The ends were cut back, 9 bases at V and 0 bases at J, with 17 bases in the middle. The length of the CDR3 is 15 residues. The sequenced sample was PBMCs. This receptor was obtained from a boy younger than 18 in good health and CMV-seronegative. The chain is built from TRBV19 and TRBJ1-1, with D possibly being TRBD1 (6 bases). The CDR3 sequence: CARGGGQNMNTEAFF. The CDR3 DNA is TGTGCCAGAGGGGGGGGGCAGAACATGAACACTGAAGCTTTCTTT.